The source of this TCR beta chain is a study of cytomegalovirus exposure and HLA in healthy donors. Details on this clone: Antigen specificity is unknown.

In the PCR, 60 Vbeta and 13 Jbeta primers were used. Sequencing was performed with immunoSEQ multiplex PCR; in TCRdb, only in-frame clones are kept and a portion is missing. The profile shows about 130,000 clones, around three quarters of them singletons. Deletions cut 6 bases from V and 0 bases from J, with 12 bases between. Germline loops: CDR1 SNHLY, CDR2 FYNNEI. This CDR3 is 14 amino acids long. General study points: It was assumed in the presence/absence analyses that sequencing depth was roughly uniform across donors. Accurate prediction of most subjects' HLA-A and HLA-B alleles from TCR beta sequences was reported.

It was healthy bone marrow donors who served as donors. What was sequenced was PBMCs. The receptor's source is a man aged 40-50 years in good health and CMV-seronegative. This rearrangement joins TRBV2 to TRBJ2-7, with TRBD1 as a possible D gene (6 bases). The CDR3 DNA follows: TGTGCCAGCAGACCTACAGGGTACTCCTACGAGCAGTACTTC. Its protein is CASRPTGYSYEQYF.